This entry features one T cell receptor (beta chain) sequence. Its target antigen remains unknown. No base quality information exists; no much larger clone differs at one position. This sample stems from a study of early T cells in non-severe SARS-CoV-2 infection (dated by TCRdb to 2020 to 2022). At the level of the whole study: Bulk RNA from unsorted whole blood was used for TCR sequencing, so alpha and beta chains could not be paired. What the work shows at the level of the full study, not this receptor alone: VDJdb matching was skewed toward anti-spike CD8 responses and likely underestimated virus-specific expansions, missing private and CD4 specificities.

Library preparation was by 5' RACE. The instrument given in TCRdb is NextSeq 500. In the TCR library protocol, unique molecular identifiers were attached to individual cDNA molecules to correct for PCR bias and sequencing error. Sequencing covered both TCR alpha and beta chains, and within each sample the abundances of alpha and beta sequences were tightly co-correlated. Per the original workflow: Decombinator V4 was used to perform V gene, J gene and CDR3 annotation of TCR sequences. TCRs were defined as expanded if a significant change between any two time points was detected under a Poisson model with p below 0.0001. TCR abundances were normalised to the total number of TCRs sequenced per sample and expressed as counts per million. TRAV1-2 paired with TRAJ12, TRAJ20 or TRAJ33 defined MAIT TCRs, while TRAV10 paired with TRAJ18 defined iNKT TCRs. A search of VDJdb, accessed on 1 November 2021, was run for TCRs annotated to CMV, EBV and SARS-CoV-2, with TCRs annotated for multiple antigens excluded. TCRdb applied fastp at Q25 and MiXCR to the public reads, then kept only in-frame beta chains. Rows are unified per CDR3 protein, each entry keeping the most common DNA and genes. These V and J calls derive from TCRdb rather than the authors' analysis. Across this sample there are approximately 79,000 distinct CDR3 sequences, with approximately 13% seen only once. The ten largest clonotypes hold about 6% of the sample.

From its cysteine to its phenylalanine, the CDR3 spans 16 amino acids. The entry retains the CDR3 DNA only, 48 bases that are in frame from base 1. The germline V gene specifies SGHVS as CDR1 and FQNEAQ as CDR2. Trimming removed 3 bases from V and 0 bases from J, leaving 13 bases between the germline ends. Set within a cohort of healthcare workers in London, UK, this nested case-control study involved weekly PCR testing of nasopharyngeal swabs along with blood sampling. Healthcare workers were recruited during the week of the UK lockdown, between 23 and 31 March 2020, and followed weekly for up to about 15 weeks.

Recombination linked TRBV7-8 to TRBJ2-3; no D segment can be confidently identified. This sequence was found in an adult who was a healthcare worker with PCR-confirmed SARS-CoV-2 infection or an uninfected control (not recorded which). The sample was whole blood. The nucleotides read TGTGCCAGCAGCTTGGGTTGGGGTGAAAGCACAGATACGCAGTATTTT. Its product reads: CASSLGWGESTDTQYF.